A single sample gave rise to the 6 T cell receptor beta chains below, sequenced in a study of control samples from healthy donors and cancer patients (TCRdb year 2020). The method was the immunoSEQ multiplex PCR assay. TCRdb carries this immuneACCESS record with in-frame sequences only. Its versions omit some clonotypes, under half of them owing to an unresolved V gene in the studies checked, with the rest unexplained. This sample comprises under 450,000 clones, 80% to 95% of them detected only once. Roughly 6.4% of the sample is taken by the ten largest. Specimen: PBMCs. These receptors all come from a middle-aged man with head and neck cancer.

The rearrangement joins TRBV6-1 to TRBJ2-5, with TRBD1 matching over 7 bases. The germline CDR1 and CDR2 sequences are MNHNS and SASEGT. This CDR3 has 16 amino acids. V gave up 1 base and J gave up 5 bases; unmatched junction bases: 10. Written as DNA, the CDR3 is TGTGCCAGCAGTGAAGGACTGGGACAGAGTACCGAGACCCAGTACTTC. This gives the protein CASSEGLGQSTETQYF.

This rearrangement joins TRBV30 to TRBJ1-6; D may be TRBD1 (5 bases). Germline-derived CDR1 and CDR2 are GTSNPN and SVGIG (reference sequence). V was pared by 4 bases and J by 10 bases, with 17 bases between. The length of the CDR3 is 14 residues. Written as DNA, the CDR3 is TGTGCCTGGACCAGGGCGGGGGGTGTCTCACCCCTCCACTTT. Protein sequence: CAWTRAGGVSPLHF.

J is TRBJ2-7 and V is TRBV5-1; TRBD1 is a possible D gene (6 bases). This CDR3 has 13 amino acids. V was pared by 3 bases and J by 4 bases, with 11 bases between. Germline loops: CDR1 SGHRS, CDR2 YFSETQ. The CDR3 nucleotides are TGCGCCAGCAGCTCGGACAGCAATTACGAGCAGTACTTC. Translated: CASSSDSNYEQYF.

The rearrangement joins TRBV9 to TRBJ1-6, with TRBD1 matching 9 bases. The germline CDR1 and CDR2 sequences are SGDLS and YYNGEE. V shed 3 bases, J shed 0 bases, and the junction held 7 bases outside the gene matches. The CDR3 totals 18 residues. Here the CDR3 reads CASSGGQGMGSYNSPLHF. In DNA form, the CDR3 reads TGTGCCAGCAGCGGGGGACAGGGAATGGGCTCCTATAATTCACCCCTCCACTTT.

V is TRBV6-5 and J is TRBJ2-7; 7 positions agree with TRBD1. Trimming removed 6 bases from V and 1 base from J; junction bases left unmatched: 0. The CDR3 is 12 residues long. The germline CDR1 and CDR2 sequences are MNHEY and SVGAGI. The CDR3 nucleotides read TGTGCCAGCAGGGGACAGTCCTACGAGCAGTACTTC. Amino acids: CASRGQSYEQYF.

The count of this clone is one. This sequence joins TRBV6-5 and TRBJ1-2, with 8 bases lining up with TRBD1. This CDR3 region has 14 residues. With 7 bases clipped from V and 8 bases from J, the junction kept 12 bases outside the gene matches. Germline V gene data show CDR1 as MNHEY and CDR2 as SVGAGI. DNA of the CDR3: TGTGCCAGCACCGTAACAGGGGGTGCGAGAGGCTACACCTTC. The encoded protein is CASTVTGGARGYTF.